This passage covers 16 T cell receptor beta chains from one sample sequenced in a study of T cells in Graves' hyperthyroidism and ophthalmopathy. From RNA transcripts, TCR beta CDR3 regions were amplified. Using the HTBI primer set, a first-round RT-PCR was run on the TCR CDR3. In TCRdb, the multiplex PCR reads were re-called with MiXCR into one record per CDR3 protein. The top ten clones hold around 4% of a sample with approximately 610,000 distinct CDR3 sequences, approximately 14% of them seen once. Sequencing was carried out using blood. These receptors all stem from a woman aged 40-49 years with Graves' ophthalmopathy.

This clonotype was observed many times. The chain recombines TRBV12-3 or TRBV12-4 with TRBJ2-2; the D is unclear. With 3 bases removed from V and 4 bases from J, the gap between germline ends came to 9 bases. CDR3 length: 14 amino acids. The CDR3 coding sequence is TGTGCCAGCAGTTTTGGTCGAGGCACCGGGGAGCTGTTTTTT. Residues: CASSFGRGTGELFF.

There are a few counts of this clonotype. The DNA for the CDR3 is TGTGCCAGCAGTGACCCTAGGCTAGGGACTAGCGGGGGGTGGGTGGAGACCCAGTACTTC. It encodes CASSDPRLGTSGGWVETQYF. The chain links TRBV6-4 to TRBJ2-5, with 15 bases that match TRBD2. Germline values: CDR1 MRHNA, CDR2 SNTAGT. The length of the CDR3 is 20 residues. The V segment lost 2 bases and the J segment 5 bases; nucleotides outside the gene matches: 15.

This clonotype turned up a few times. A much larger clone is a single base away; this may be a read error. J is TRBJ2-2 and V is TRBV6-1, with 8 bases aligning to TRBD2. Germline CDR1 is MNHNS and CDR2 is SASEGT. This CDR3 has 16 residues. CDR3 sequence reads: CASSPPSSGLTGEPFF. CDR3 coding DNA: TGTGCCAGCAGCCCCCCCTCTAGCGGGCTCACCGGGGAGCCGTTTTTT.

J is TRBJ1-1 and V is TRBV27; D gene unclear. The germline V and J ends were trimmed by 5 bases and 1 base, with 14 bases remaining between them. The germline V gene has CDR1 MNHEY and CDR2 SMNVEV (reference sequence). The CDR3 totals 15 residues. CDR3 sequence: CASSPQERKNTEAFF. In DNA, the CDR3 is TGTGCCAGCAGTCCCCAAGAGAGAAAGAACACTGAAGCTTTCTTT.

This clonotype was picked up many times. The chain has TRBV24-1 and TRBJ2-5; D is undetermined. The CDR3 totals 15 residues. Germline V gene lookup returns CDR1 KGHDR and CDR2 SFDVKD. Between the trimmed V and J ends, which lost 0 bases and 3 bases, there was a span of 10 bases. CDR3 in DNA: TGTGCCACCAGTGATTTGTTCGAGTCAGAAGAGACCCAGTACTTC. Protein sequence: CATSDLFESEETQYF.

The genes are TRBV2 and TRBJ1-1; D ambiguous. Germline assignment: CDR1 SNHLY and CDR2 FYNNEI. The CDR3 is 11 residues long. The V end was cut by 5 bases, the J end by 8 bases, with 9 bases between. CDR3 region: CASSWTGEAFF. The CDR3 nucleotides are TGTGCCAGCAGTTGGACTGGGGAAGCTTTCTTT.

This clonotype was counted ten times or more. V and J are TRBV6-5 and TRBJ1-5; D is possibly TRBD1 (5 bases). This CDR3 region has 13 residues. Germline lookup yields CDR1 MNHEY and CDR2 SVGAGI. Trimming took 7 bases from V and 3 from J, leaving 10 bases between them. CDR3 nucleotides: TGTGCCAGCACCGCGGGACCCAATCAGCCCCAGCATTTT. Its protein product is CASTAGPNQPQHF.

This clonotype was counted many times. The gene calls are TRBV2 and TRBJ2-5, with 12 nucleotides matching TRBD2. V lost 3 bases, J lost 5 bases, and 4 bases stayed unmatched. CDR1 is SNHLY, CDR2 FYNNEI, per germline. The CDR3 sequence is 15 residues long. The DNA for the CDR3 is TGTGCCAGCAGTGAGGCTAGCGGGAGGGGGGAGACCCAGTACTTC. This encodes CASSEASGRGETQYF.

This clonotype was seen ten or more times. The chain combines TRBV2 with TRBJ1-5; 10 nucleotides match TRBD1. The CDR3 consists of 17 residues. The J segment lost 2 bases and the V segment lost 5 bases, leaving 9 bases of the junction unmatched. Germline values: CDR1 SNHLY, CDR2 FYNNEI. The DNA for the CDR3 is TGTGCCAGCAGTCGGGACAGGGGACAACCCGGCAATCAGCCCCAGCATTTT. This translates into CASSRDRGQPGNQPQHF.

This chain links TRBV6-2 or TRBV6-3 with TRBJ1-5, with D possibly TRBD1 on 5 matching bases. The CDR3 loop spans 13 amino acids. CDR1 and CDR2 from the germline V gene are MNHEY and SVGEGT. The V gene lost 8 bases and the J gene lost 4 bases, with 12 bases spanning the gap. The CDR3 bases are TGTGCCAGCGGGGACCCCCCTAATCAGCCCCAGCATTTT. Amino acid sequence: CASGDPPNQPQHF.

This clonotype occurred a few times. The chain combines TRBV5-1 with TRBJ2-7; TRBD1 might be the D (6 bases). Germline CDR1 SGHRS, CDR2 YFSETQ. This CDR3 comprises 13 residues. Trimming stripped 0 bases from V and 9 bases from J, with 13 bases between. DNA of the CDR3: TGCGCCAGCAGCTTGGGACAGGAGCCAGGGCAGTACTTC. It translates to CASSLGQEPGQYF.

This clonotype was seen at least ten times. The V and J genes are TRBV28 and TRBJ2-7, with D possibly matching TRBD2 (6 bases). The V end was cut by 11 bases, the J end by 2 bases, with 22 bases between. CDR3 length equals 15 residues. CDR1 is MDHEN, CDR2 SYDVKM, per germline. The CDR3 nucleotides are TGTGCCGGTTCGGGAGACCGACGAGGGACCTACGAGCAGTACTTC. Translating gives CAGSGDRRGTYEQYF.

This clonotype appeared many times. V usage is TRBV19 and J usage is TRBJ2-7, with D tentatively TRBD1 or TRBD2 (5 bases each). The CDR3 runs 13 residues. Trimming cost V 1 base and J 4 bases, with 8 bases left between them. Germline assignment: CDR1 LNHDA and CDR2 SQIVND (reference sequence). CDR3: CASSIAGLYEQYF. The CDR3 bases are TGTGCCAGTAGTATAGCGGGGCTTTACGAGCAGTACTTC. The full variable domain, in which reference TRBV19 and TRBJ2-7 provide the parts outside the CDR3, is DGGITQSPKYLFRKEGQNVTLSCEQNLNHDAMYWYRQDPGQGLRLIYYSQIVNDFQKGDIAEGYSVSREKKESFPLTVTSAQKNPTAFYLCASSIAGLYEQYFGPGTRLTVT.

This clonotype came up many times. The V gene is TRBV5-1, the J gene TRBJ2-5; 7 nucleotides agree with TRBD2. This CDR3 region has 16 residues. The V and J ends lost 0 bases and 2 bases, in that order; junction bases with no gene match: 7. Germline loops: CDR1 SGHRS, CDR2 YFSETQ. As DNA, the CDR3 is TGCGCCAGCAGCTTGGGGCGGGAGAGTAGGCAAGAGACCCAGTACTTC. Amino acids: CASSLGRESRQETQYF. Together with reference TRBV5-1 and TRBJ2-5, the CDR3 gives the full variable domain: KAGVTQTPRYLIKTRGQQVTLSCSPISGHRSVSWYQQTPGQGLQFLFEYFSETQRNKGNFPGRFSGRQFSNSRSEMNVSTLELGDSALYLCASSLGRESRQETQYFGPGTRLLVL.

This clonotype has at least ten counts. This rearrangement joins TRBV6-5 to TRBJ1-2, with a weak D call TRBD1 (6 bases). CDR3 length: 15 residues. V lost 2 bases, J lost 2 bases, and 12 bases lay in between. Per the germline V gene, CDR1 is MNHEY and CDR2 is SVGAGI. DNA for the CDR3: TGTGCCAGCAGTTACGACAGGAGCGCCAACTATGGCTACACCTTC. Its translation: CASSYDRSANYGYTF.

The table lists this clonotype with many counts. J is TRBJ2-5 and V is TRBV19; 8 bases fit TRBD1. V gave up 7 bases and J gave up 5 bases; unmatched junction bases: 9. Germline loops: CDR1 LNHDA, CDR2 SQIVND (reference sequence). The CDR3 contains 14 residues. CDR3 sequence reads: CASKGRGQGETQYF. CDR3 DNA sequence: TGTGCCAGTAAGGGCAGGGGGCAGGGGGAGACCCAGTACTTC.